The next 12 T cell receptor beta chains were all read from a single sample in a study of T cells expressing NK-cell markers. TCRdb re-called the 5' RACE reads, yielding one record per CDR3 amino acid sequence without DNA. Here the sample table reports about 410,000 distinct CDR3 sequences. The sequencing input was blood T cells: a sorted CD56 or NKG2C T cell subset, CD4+ or CD8+ T cells, or bulk PBMC T cells (not recorded which). The origin of the receptors is a woman between 50 and 59 years old in good health.

V and J are TRBV12-3 or TRBV12-4 and TRBJ2-1; TCRdb outputs TRBD1, but without DNA this stays unchecked. The CDR3 has 15 amino acids. The CDR3 loop is CASSLWQGLGNEQFF.

The chain combines TRBV24-1 with TRBJ1-2; the D call of TRBD1 rests on TCRdb alone, since no DNA is present to check it. The CDR3 has 14 amino acids. Per the germline V gene, CDR1 is KGHDR and CDR2 is SFDVKD. CDR3 in amino acids: CATSDDDRFYGYTF.

The chain links TRBV12-5 to TRBJ1-5; there is no DNA to check the TCRdb D call of TRBD1. The CDR3 runs to 16 residues. CDR1 is LGHNT and CDR2 is FRNRAP in the germline V gene. CDR3 loop: CASGFLVDLPPRPQHF.

The V and J genes are TRBV24-1 and TRBJ2-1; TCRdb indicates TRBD2, and absent DNA this call remains unverified. The CDR3 extends over 21 amino acids. Germline V gene sequence: CDR1 KGHDR, CDR2 SFDVKD. Here the CDR3 reads CATSDLPGRALNSREPDEQFF.

CDR3 sequence reads: CSAISVDEQFF. V gene TRBV20-1 combines with J gene TRBJ2-1. The germline V gene encodes CDR1 DFQATT and CDR2 SNEGSKA (reference sequence). The CDR3 is made up of 11 amino acids.

The gene calls are TRBV4-1 and TRBJ2-1. The germline gives CDR1 MGHRA, CDR2 YSYEKL. CDR3 length: 13 amino acids. The CDR3 region is CASSQDSFNEQFF.

The genes are TRBV5-1 and TRBJ2-1. From germline, CDR1 is SGHRS and CDR2 YFSETQ. The CDR3 totals 14 residues. CDR3 sequence: CASSLDGDYNEQFF.

The genes are TRBV11-2 and TRBJ2-2; TCRdb reports TRBD1, a call that lacks DNA to check it against. Germline V gene sequence: CDR1 SGHAT, CDR2 FQNNGV. CDR3 length equals 12 residues. The CDR3 region is CASSQGGGELFF.

The chain links TRBV4-1 to TRBJ2-2. The CDR3 is made up of 14 amino acids. Looked up from germline, CDR1 is MGHRA and CDR2 is YSYEKL. CDR3 in amino acids: CASSQERSTGELFF.

The chain recombines TRBV7-9 with TRBJ2-7. Germline lookup yields CDR1 SEHNR and CDR2 FQNEAQ (reference sequence). The length of the CDR3 is 16 residues. The CDR3 protein is CASSPSGRTSTHEQYF.

The chain is built from TRBV4-1 and TRBJ2-5; TCRdb picks TRBD2, but there is no DNA to check that call. The CDR3 length is 13 residues. Looked up from germline, CDR1 is MGHRA and CDR2 is YSYEKL. The CDR3 loop reads CASSPLAVETQYF.

V gene TRBV6-5 combines with J gene TRBJ2-2; with no DNA, the TCRdb D assignment of TRBD1 cannot be verified. This CDR3 has 14 amino acids. The germline gives CDR1 MNHEY, CDR2 SVGAGI. CDR3 loop: CASTLGTPFGELFF.